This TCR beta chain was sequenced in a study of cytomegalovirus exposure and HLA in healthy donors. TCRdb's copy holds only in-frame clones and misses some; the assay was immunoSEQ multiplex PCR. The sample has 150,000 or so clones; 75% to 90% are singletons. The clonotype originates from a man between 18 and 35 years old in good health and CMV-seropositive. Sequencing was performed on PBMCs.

The CDR3 here is CASSPAAQGPRSEAFF. The CDR3 DNA reads as TGTGCCAGCAGCCCGGCCGCACAGGGTCCACGAAGTGAAGCTTTCTTT. The V and J genes are TRBV7-9 and TRBJ1-1; tentatively, D is TRBD1 (6 bases). The CDR3 is 16 amino acids. V was shortened by 5 bases and J by 7 bases, with 23 bases between the two germline ends. Looked up from germline, CDR1 is SEHNR and CDR2 is FQNEAQ (reference sequence).